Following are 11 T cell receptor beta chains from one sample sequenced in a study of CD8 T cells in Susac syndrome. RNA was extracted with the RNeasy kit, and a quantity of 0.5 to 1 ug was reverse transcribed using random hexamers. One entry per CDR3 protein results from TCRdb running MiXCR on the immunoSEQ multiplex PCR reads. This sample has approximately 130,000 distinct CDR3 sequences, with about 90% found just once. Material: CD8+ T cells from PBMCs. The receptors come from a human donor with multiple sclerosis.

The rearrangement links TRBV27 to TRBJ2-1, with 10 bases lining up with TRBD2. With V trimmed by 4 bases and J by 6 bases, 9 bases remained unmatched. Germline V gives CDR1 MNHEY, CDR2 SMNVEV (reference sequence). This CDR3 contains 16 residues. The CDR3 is CASSSILAGRFNEQFF. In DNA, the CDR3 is TGTGCCAGCAGTTCAATACTAGCGGGAAGGTTCAATGAGCAGTTCTTC.

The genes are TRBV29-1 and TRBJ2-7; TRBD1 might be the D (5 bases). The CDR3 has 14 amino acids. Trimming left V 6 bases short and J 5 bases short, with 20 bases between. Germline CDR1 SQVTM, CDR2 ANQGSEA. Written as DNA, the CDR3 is TGCAGCGTAGGAATCTCACAGGACGAGGACGAGCAGTACTTC. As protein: CSVGISQDEDEQYF.

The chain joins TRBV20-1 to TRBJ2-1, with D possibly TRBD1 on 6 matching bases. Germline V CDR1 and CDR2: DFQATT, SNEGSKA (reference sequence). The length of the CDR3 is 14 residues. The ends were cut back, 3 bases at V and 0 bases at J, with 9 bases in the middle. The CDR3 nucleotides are TGCAGTGCTAGGAGGGGGTCCTCCTACAATGAGCAGTTCTTC. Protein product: CSARRGSSYNEQFF.

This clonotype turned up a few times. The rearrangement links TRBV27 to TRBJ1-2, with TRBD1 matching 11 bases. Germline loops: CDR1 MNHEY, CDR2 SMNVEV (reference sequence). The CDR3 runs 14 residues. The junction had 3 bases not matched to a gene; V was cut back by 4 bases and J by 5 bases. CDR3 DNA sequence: TGTGCCAGCAGTTCCGGGACAGGGGGTTATGGCTACACCTTC. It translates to CASSSGTGGYGYTF.

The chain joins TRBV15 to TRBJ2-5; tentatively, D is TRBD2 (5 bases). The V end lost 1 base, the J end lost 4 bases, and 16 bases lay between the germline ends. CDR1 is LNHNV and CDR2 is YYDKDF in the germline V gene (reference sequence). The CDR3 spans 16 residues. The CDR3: CATSRAVGVDGETQYF. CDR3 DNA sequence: TGTGCCACCAGCAGAGCGGTGGGAGTGGACGGAGAGACCCAGTACTTC.

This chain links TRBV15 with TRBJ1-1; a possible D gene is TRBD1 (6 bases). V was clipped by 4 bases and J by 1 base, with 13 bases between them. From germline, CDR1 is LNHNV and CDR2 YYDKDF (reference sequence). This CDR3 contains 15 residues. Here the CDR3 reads CATSTTGVPNTEAFF. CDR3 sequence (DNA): TGTGCCACCAGCACGACAGGCGTTCCGAACACTGAAGCTTTCTTT.

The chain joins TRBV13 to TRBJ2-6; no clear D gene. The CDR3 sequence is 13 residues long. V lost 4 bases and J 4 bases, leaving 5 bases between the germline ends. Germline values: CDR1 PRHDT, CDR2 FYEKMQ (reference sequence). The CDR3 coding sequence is TGTGCCAGCAGCTCACGGGGGGCCAACGTCCTGACTTTC. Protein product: CASSSRGANVLTF.

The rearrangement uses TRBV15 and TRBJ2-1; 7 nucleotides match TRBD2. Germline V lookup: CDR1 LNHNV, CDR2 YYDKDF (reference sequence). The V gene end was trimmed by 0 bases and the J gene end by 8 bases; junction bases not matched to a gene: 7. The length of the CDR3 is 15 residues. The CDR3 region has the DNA TGTGCCACCAGCAGAGAGTGGGAGGGGTTGGATGAGCAGTTCTTC. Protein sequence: CATSREWEGLDEQFF.

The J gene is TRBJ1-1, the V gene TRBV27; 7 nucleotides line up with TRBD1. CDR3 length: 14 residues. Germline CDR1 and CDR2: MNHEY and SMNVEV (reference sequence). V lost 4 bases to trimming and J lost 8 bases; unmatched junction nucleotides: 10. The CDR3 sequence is CASSSRQGGIEAFF. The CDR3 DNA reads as TGTGCCAGCAGTTCAAGACAGGGAGGGATAGAAGCTTTCTTT.

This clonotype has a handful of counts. This chain's CDR3 is CSVPGQDYNEQFF. CDR3 in DNA: TGCAGCGTTCCAGGCCAGGACTACAATGAGCAGTTCTTC. The rearrangement joins TRBV29-1 to TRBJ2-1, with D uncertain. The CDR3 spans 13 residues. CDR1 SQVTM and CDR2 ANQGSEA come from the germline V gene. V lost 5 bases and J 3 bases, leaving 11 bases between the germline ends.

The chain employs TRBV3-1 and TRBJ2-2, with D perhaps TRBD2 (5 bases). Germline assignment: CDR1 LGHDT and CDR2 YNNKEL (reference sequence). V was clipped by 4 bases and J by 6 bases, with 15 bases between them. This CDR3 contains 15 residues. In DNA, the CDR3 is TGTGCCAGCAGCCGTGGGTTGTGGGGAGCCGGGGAGCTGTTTTTT. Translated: CASSRGLWGAGELFF.